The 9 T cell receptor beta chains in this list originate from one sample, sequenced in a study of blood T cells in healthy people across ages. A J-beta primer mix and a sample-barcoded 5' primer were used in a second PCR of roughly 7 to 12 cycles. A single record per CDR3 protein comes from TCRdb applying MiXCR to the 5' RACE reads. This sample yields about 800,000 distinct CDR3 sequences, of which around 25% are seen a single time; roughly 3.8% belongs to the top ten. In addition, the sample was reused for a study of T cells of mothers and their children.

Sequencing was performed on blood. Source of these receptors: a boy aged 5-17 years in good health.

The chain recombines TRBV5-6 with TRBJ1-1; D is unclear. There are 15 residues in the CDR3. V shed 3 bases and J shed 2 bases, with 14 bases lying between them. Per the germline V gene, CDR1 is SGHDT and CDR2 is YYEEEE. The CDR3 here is CASSYRVPGNTEAFF. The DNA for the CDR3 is TGTGCCAGCAGCTATCGAGTCCCGGGAAACACTGAAGCTTTCTTT.

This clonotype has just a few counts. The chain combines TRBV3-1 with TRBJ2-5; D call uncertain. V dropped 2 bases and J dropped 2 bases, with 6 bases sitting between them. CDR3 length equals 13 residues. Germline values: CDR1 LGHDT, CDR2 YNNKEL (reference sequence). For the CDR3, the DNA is TGTGCCAGCAGCCAACTATTGCAAGAGACCCAGTACTTC. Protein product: CASSQLLQETQYF.

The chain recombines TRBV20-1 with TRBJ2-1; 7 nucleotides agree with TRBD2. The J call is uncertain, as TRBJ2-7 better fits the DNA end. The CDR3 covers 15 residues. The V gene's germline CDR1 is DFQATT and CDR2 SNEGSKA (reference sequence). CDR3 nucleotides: TGCAGTGCTAGTACCGCTAGCGGCAACCCCTACGAGCAGTACTTC. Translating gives CSASTASGNPYEQYF.

CDR3 DNA sequence: TGTGCCAGCGGCTCTCTCGGGGGTCGTAGCACAGATACGCAGTATTTT. Its translation: CASGSLGGRSTDTQYF. J is TRBJ2-3 and V is TRBV12-3 or TRBV12-4, with D possibly TRBD2 on 6 matching bases. Trimming pared 8 bases from V and 0 bases from J, leaving 18 bases between. CDR3 size: 16 residues.

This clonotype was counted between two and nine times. The CDR3 loop reads CSARDYRSQLSYEQYF. The CDR3 DNA reads as TGCAGTGCTAGAGATTACCGATCACAGCTCTCCTACGAGCAGTACTTC. The rearrangement links TRBV20-1 to TRBJ2-7; D ambiguous. Deletions cut 0 bases from V and 0 bases from J, with 15 bases between. The CDR3 extends over 16 amino acids. Germline V gene data show CDR1 as DFQATT and CDR2 as SNEGSKA (reference sequence).

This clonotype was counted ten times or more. Here the CDR3 DNA reads TGCAGCGTTGAACGTCGTGGCGGGAGACAAGAGACCCAGTACTTC. The encoded protein is CSVERRGGRQETQYF. The chain has TRBV29-1 and TRBJ2-5; 7 bases line up with TRBD2. The CDR3 length is 15 residues. Germline assignment: CDR1 SQVTM and CDR2 ANQGSEA. Trimming cost V 2 bases and J 2 bases; bases outside gene matches: 8.

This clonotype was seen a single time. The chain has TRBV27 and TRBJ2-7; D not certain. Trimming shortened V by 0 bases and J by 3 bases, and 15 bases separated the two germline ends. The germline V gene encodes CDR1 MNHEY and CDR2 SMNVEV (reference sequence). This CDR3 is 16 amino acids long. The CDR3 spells CASSLSGGSALYEQYF. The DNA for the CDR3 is TGTGCCAGCAGTTTATCAGGCGGCTCGGCGCTCTACGAGCAGTACTTC.

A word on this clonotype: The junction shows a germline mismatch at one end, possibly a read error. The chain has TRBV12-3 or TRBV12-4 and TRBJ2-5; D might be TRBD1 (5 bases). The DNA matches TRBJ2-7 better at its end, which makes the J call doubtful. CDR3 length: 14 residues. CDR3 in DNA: TGTGCCAGCAGCTCACCGACAGCCTCCTGCGAGCAGTACTTC. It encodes CASSSPTASCEQYF.

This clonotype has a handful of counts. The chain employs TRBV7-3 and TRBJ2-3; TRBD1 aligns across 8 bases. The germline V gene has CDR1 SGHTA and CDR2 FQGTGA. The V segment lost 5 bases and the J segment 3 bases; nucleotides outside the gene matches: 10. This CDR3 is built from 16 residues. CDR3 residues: CASSLGTGVVTDTQYF. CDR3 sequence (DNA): TGTGCCAGCAGCCTCGGGACAGGCGTTGTAACAGATACGCAGTATTTT.